Below, one TCR beta chain is given with its context. These data originate in a study of blood T cell repertoires in COVID-19. Sequencing used immunoSEQ multiplex PCR; TCRdb keeps in-frame clones, though not all of them. The sample has 90,000 or so clones, about two thirds seen once. This CDR3 is 14 amino acids long. J gave up 2 bases and V 8 bases, and 8 bases lay outside the gene matches. Germline values: CDR1 SNHLY, CDR2 FYNNEI. The TCR sequence derives from a woman in her fifties or sixties in a cohort sampled during active or convalescent COVID-19. Specimen: peripheral blood. V gene TRBV2 combines with J gene TRBJ2-7; 8 bases line up with TRBD1. This chain's CDR3 is CASRRDRSTYEQYF. The CDR3 DNA reads as TGTGCCAGCCGCCGGGACAGGTCCACCTACGAGCAGTACTTC.